This T cell receptor beta chain derives from a study of blood T cell repertoires in COVID-19. Turning to the study itself: Samples came from the United States, Italy and Spain, spanning acute and convalescent COVID-19. Sample material is recorded as cDNA or gDNA derived from T cells, B-cell-depleted T cells, or PBMCs.

This CDR3 comprises 14 residues. V lost 5 bases, J lost 4 bases, and 15 bases lay in between. Germline assignment: CDR1 MGHRA and CDR2 YSYEKL. Per the original methods: Estimation of nucleated cell counts was performed using reference gene primer amplification. Generated by immunoSEQ multiplex PCR, the TCRdb table keeps only in-frame clones and is missing some. For V, J and clone size, that table is used; D and trimming come from the DNA. The data contain roughly 57,000 clones, 65% to 85% of them singletons. This TCR was sampled from a man aged 60 to 69 with acute or convalescent COVID-19. This sequence joins TRBV4-1 and TRBJ2-7; TRBD1 might be the D (6 bases). The sequenced material came from peripheral blood. This CDR3 reads CASSDPGHHYEQYF. The CDR3 region has the DNA TGCGCCAGCAGCGACCCGGGACATCATTACGAGCAGTACTTC.